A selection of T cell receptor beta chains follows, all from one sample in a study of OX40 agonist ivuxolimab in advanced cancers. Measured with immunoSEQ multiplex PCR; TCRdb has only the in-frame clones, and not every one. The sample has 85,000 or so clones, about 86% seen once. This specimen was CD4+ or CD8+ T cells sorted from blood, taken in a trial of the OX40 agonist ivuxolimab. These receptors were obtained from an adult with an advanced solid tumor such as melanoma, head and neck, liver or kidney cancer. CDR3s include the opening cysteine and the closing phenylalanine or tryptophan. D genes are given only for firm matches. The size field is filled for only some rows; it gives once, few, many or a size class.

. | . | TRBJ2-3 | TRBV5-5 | TGTGCCAGCAGCTTGGGTTTAGGGGTCACAGATACGCAGTATTTT | CASSLGLGVTDTQYF
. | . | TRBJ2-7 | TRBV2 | TGTGCCAGCAAGAGAACTGGCGGCTACGAGCAGTACTTC | CASKRTGGYEQYF
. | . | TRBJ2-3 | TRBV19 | TGTGCCAGTAGTAAATGGGGGTTATCAGATACGCAGTATTTT | CASSKWGLSDTQYF
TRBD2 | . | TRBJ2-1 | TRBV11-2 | TGTGCCAGCAGTCCCTGGGCGGGGGGAAATGAGCAGTTCTTC | CASSPWAGGNEQFF
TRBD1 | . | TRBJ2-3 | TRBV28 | TGTGCCAGCAGTTCCGACAGGGGCCCCACAGATACGCAGTATTTT | CASSSDRGPTDTQYF
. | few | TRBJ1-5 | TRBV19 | TGTGCCAGTAGTATCGACGGGGGAGATCAGCCCCAGCATTTT | CASSIDGGDQPQHF
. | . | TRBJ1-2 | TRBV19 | TGTGCCAGTAGTATTGCAGAGAACTATGGCTACACCTTC | CASSIAENYGYTF
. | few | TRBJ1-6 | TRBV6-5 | TGTGCCAGCAGTTCCAACTCACCCCTCCACTTT | CASSSNSPLHF
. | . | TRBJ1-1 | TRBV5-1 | TGCGCCAGCAGCTTAGACACTGAAGCTTTCTTT | CASSLDTEAFF
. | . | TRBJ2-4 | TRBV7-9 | TGTGCCAGCAGCTTAGACAGGGGAGGCCAGTACTTC | CASSLDRGGQYF
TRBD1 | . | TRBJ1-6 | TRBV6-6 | TGTGCCAGCAGTCGGGGGACAGCGGATAATTCACCCCTCCACTTT | CASSRGTADNSPLHF
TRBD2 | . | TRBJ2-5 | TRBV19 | TGTGCCAGTAGTACACTAGCGGGGCGAGAGACCCAGTACTTC | CASSTLAGRETQYF
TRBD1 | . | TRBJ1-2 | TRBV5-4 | TGTGCCAGCAGCTTGGTAGGGGCAGGGGGCGCGGGTGGCTACACCTTC | CASSLVGAGGAGGYTF
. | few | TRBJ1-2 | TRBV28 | TGTGCCAGCAGCCCAGGTAATCGTAACTATGGCTACACCTTC | CASSPGNRNYGYTF
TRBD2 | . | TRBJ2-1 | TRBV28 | TGTGTAATCAATAGCGGGGGCGGAGGGCAGTTCTTC | CVINSGGGGQFF
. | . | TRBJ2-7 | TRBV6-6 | TGTGCCAGCAGTACAGACCCCCTCCAGGCCTACGAGCAGTACTTC | CASSTDPLQAYEQYF
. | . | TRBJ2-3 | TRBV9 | TGTGCCAGCAGCGTACGGCATGACACAGATACGCAGTATTTT | CASSVRHDTDTQYF
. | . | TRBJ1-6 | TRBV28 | TGTGCCAGCAGTCCCTTGGACAGCGGCGATTCACCCCTCCACTTT | CASSPLDSGDSPLHF
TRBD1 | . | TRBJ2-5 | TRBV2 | TGTGCCAGCAGTGGACAGGGGGCTAAGGAGACCCAGTACTTC | CASSGQGAKETQYF
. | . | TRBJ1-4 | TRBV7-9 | TGTGCCAGCAGAGGTGGGGAGGGCGTCAAACTGTTTTTT | CASRGGEGVKLFF
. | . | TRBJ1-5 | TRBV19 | TGTGCCAGTAGTCAGGTACGGGGATCCAATCAGCCCCAGCATTTT | CASSQVRGSNQPQHF
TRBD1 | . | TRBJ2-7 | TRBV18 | TGTGCCAGCTCACCCAGTTCAGGGGGCCGCGAGCAGTACTTC | CASSPSSGGREQYF
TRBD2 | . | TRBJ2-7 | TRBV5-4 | TGTGCCAGCAGTTCGCGGGGGGGGTCCTACGAGCAGTACTTC | CASSSRGGSYEQYF